A single sample gave rise to the 15 T cell receptor beta chains below, sequenced in a study of OX40 agonist ivuxolimab in advanced cancers. Sequencing used immunoSEQ multiplex PCR; TCRdb keeps in-frame clones, though not all of them. The repertoire holds more than 65,000 clones, with roughly 80% as singletons. The specimen comprised CD4+ or CD8+ T cells sorted from blood, sampled in a trial of the OX40 agonist ivuxolimab. Receptors were obtained from an adult with an advanced solid tumor such as melanoma, head and neck, liver or kidney cancer.

V and J are TRBV11-3 and TRBJ2-5; D is ambiguous. CDR1 is SGHNT and CDR2 is YENEEA in the germline V gene. This CDR3 has 12 amino acids. Trimming took off 1 base at V and 4 bases at J, with 4 bases between the two ends. DNA for the CDR3: TGTGCCAGCAGCTTAGCTAGAGAGACCCAGTACTTC. The encoded protein is CASSLARETQYF.

The chain is built from TRBV7-2 and TRBJ1-2; 9 nucleotides align to TRBD1. The CDR3 runs to 14 residues. Looked up from germline, CDR1 is SGHTA and CDR2 is FQGNSA. Trimming removed 2 bases from V and 6 bases from J; junction bases left unmatched: 4. CDR3 DNA: TGTGCCAGCAGCTTACAGGACAGGGGCGATGGCTACACCTTC. This translates into CASSLQDRGDGYTF. Full variable domain (remainder filled in from reference TRBV7-2 and TRBJ1-2): GAGVSQSPSNKVTEKGKDVELRCDPISGHTALYWYRQSLGQGLEFLIYFQGNSAPDKSGLPSDRFSAERTGGSVSTLTIQRTQQEDSAVYLCASSLQDRGDGYTFGSGTRLTVV.

The rearrangement uses TRBV28 and TRBJ2-7, with TRBD1 identical over 9 bases. This CDR3 is built from 14 residues. Germline V gene data show CDR1 as MDHEN and CDR2 as SYDVKM. Trimming at V came to 5 bases and at J to 10 bases, leaving 12 bases not matched to a gene. The CDR3, as DNA: TGTGCCAGCAGTCTGCCGGGACAGGGAATGCTTCAGTACTTC. Translating gives CASSLPGQGMLQYF.

V gene TRBV2 combines with J gene TRBJ1-1; a possible D gene is TRBD1 (5 bases). Trimming took 8 bases from V and 1 from J, leaving 5 bases between them. The CDR3 loop spans 11 amino acids. Germline-derived CDR1 and CDR2 are SNHLY and FYNNEI. CDR3 in amino acids: CASQGNTEAFF. CDR3 DNA: TGTGCCAGCCAGGGGAACACTGAAGCTTTCTTT.

The V and J genes are TRBV27 and TRBJ2-5; either TRBD1 or TRBD2 may fit D (5 bases each). TRBJ2-7 matches the DNA end more closely, so the J call is doubtful. The germline gives CDR1 MNHEY, CDR2 SMNVEV (reference sequence). CDR3 size: 14 residues. In DNA, the CDR3 is TGTGCCAGCAGTATGGGGACGGGATCCTACGAGCAGTACTTC. Protein sequence: CASSMGTGSYEQYF.

The V gene is TRBV4-3, the J gene TRBJ2-5, with TRBD2 as a possible D gene (6 bases). Trimming removed 3 bases at V and 11 bases at J, with 19 bases between. CDR3 length: 14 residues. Germline V gives CDR1 LGHNA, CDR2 YSLEER. The CDR3 DNA is TGCGCCAGCAGCCAGGGGGACTCCCACCTGGAGCAGTACTTC. As protein: CASSQGDSHLEQYF.

V is TRBV5-5 and J is TRBJ2-1; 9 nucleotides line up with TRBD2. From germline, CDR1 is SGHKS and CDR2 YYEKEE (reference sequence). The CDR3 spans 16 residues. Trimming at V came to 0 bases and at J to 7 bases, leaving 8 bases not matched to a gene. The CDR3 loop reads CASSLDPASGMNEQFF. CDR3 DNA: TGTGCCAGCAGCTTGGATCCGGCTAGCGGGATGAATGAGCAGTTCTTC. The full variable domain, with the rest looked up from reference TRBV5-5 and TRBJ2-1, is DAGVTQSPTHLIKTRGQQVTLRCSPISGHKSVSWYQQVLGQGPQFIFQYYEKEERGRGNFPDRFSARQFPNYSSELNVNALLLGDSALYLCASSLDPASGMNEQFFGPGTRLTVL.

The DNA for the CDR3 is TGTGCCAGCAGTGGACAGGCAGGCAATCAGCCCCAGCATTTT. Residues: CASSGQAGNQPQHF. The J gene is TRBJ1-5, the V gene TRBV6-5; TRBD1 aligns across 7 bases. Per germline, CDR1 MNHEY and CDR2 SVGAGI. The CDR3 loop spans 14 amino acids. The J segment lost 2 bases and the V segment lost 5 bases, leaving 3 bases of the junction unmatched.

The V call is TRBV28, the J call TRBJ1-5; D possibly corresponds to TRBD1 (5 bases). Germline assignment: CDR1 MDHEN and CDR2 SYDVKM. V lost 2 bases and J 7 bases, leaving 15 bases between the germline ends. CDR3 length: 15 amino acids. The chain's CDR3 is CASSLLGEVRQPQHF. The CDR3 DNA reads TGTGCCAGCAGTTTACTGGGGGAAGTAAGGCAGCCCCAGCATTTT.

V gene TRBV27 combines with J gene TRBJ2-5, with D uncertain. The CDR3 sequence is 14 residues long. Germline-derived CDR1 and CDR2 are MNHEY and SMNVEV (reference sequence). With 7 bases removed from V and 5 bases from J, the gap between germline ends came to 17 bases. DNA for the CDR3: TGTGCCAGCACCGAGAGTGGTCCTGGGGAGACCCAGTACTTC. Translating it yields CASTESGPGETQYF.

CDR3 sequence: CASSAQQGEAYEQYF. CDR3 in DNA: TGTGCCAGCAGCGCCCAACAGGGGGAGGCCTACGAGCAGTACTTC. The chain uses TRBV11-2 and TRBJ2-7; 8 bases are shared with TRBD1. With 5 bases clipped from V and 2 bases from J, the junction kept 8 bases outside the gene matches. CDR3 length equals 15 residues. Germline V gene lookup returns CDR1 SGHAT and CDR2 FQNNGV.

This chain connects TRBV5-6 to TRBJ2-3, with 8 bases matching TRBD1. Germline V gene lookup returns CDR1 SGHDT and CDR2 YYEEEE. The CDR3 contains 19 residues. J gave up 0 bases and V 4 bases, and 16 bases lay outside the gene matches. The CDR3 DNA reads TGTGCCAGCAGCGCCTGGACAGGGATGGTCTCCCCTAGCACAGATACGCAGTATTTT. It yields the protein CASSAWTGMVSPSTDTQYF.

The gene calls are TRBV5-6 and TRBJ2-3, with TRBD2 identical over 14 bases. The germline V gene encodes CDR1 SGHDT and CDR2 YYEEEE. The CDR3 runs 16 residues. With V trimmed by 3 bases and J by 3 bases, 3 bases remained unmatched. The CDR3 reads CASSWGLAGVTDTQYF. CDR3 nucleotides: TGTGCCAGCAGCTGGGGACTAGCGGGAGTAACAGATACGCAGTATTTT.

The chain recombines TRBV7-6 with TRBJ2-7, with 7 bases fitting TRBD1. CDR3 size: 15 residues. Germline V CDR1 and CDR2: SGHVS, FNYEAQ. Trimming at V came to 0 bases and at J to 4 bases, leaving 6 bases not matched to a gene. Here the CDR3 reads CASSLAEGQKYEQYF. CDR3 bases: TGTGCCAGCAGCTTAGCTGAGGGACAGAAGTACGAGCAGTACTTC.

The chain recombines TRBV21-1 with TRBJ2-7. TRBV21-1 is a listed pseudogene. CDR3 size: 16 residues. The CDR3, as DNA: TGTGCCAGCACTGCGGGACGACAGGCGATAACCTACGAGCAGTACGTC. This gives the protein CASTAGRQAITYEQYV.